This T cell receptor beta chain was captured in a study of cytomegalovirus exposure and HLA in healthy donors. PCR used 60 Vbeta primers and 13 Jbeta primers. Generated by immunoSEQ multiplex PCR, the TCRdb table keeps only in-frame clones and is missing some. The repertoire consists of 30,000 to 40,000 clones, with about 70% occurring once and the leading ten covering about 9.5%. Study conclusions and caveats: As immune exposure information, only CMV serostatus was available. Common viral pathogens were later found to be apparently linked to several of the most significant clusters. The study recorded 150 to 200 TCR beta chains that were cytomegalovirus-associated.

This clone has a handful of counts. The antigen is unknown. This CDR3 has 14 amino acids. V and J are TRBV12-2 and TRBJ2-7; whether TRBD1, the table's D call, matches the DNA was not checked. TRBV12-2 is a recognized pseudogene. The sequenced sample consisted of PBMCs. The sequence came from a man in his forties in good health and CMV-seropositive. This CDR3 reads CASRLVFRGREQYF. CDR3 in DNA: TGTGCAAGTCGCTTAGTCTTCAGGGGGCGCGAGCAGTACTTC.